One TCR beta chain is described in this entry. Its antigen is currently not known. One base away there is no much larger clone; base qualities are not given. This entry belongs to a study of blood T cells in healthy people across ages (dated by TCRdb to the mid-2010s). Background on the whole study: In model experiments, template switching captured roughly one uniquely barcoded TCR beta cDNA molecule for every two T cells. Using deep sequencing normalized with unique cDNA molecular identifiers, the study measured how TCR beta repertoire diversity changes with age. Donors were grouped into four age groups: young (average 16 years), middle-aged (39), aged (over 55) and long-lived (82). The study analyzed two additional independent replicas of 1 million unique cDNA reads from the same blood draw for two donors, one aged 18 to 30 and one aged 80 or older.

The library was built by means of 5' RACE. The sequencer listed for this sample is Illumina HiSeq 2500. A second 7 to 11 cycle PCR used a sample-barcoded 5' primer and a J-beta primer mix. Each TCR beta cDNA molecule received a unique molecular identifier from a template-switch 5' adaptor carrying 12 random nucleotides. At least 3 million CDR3-containing paired-end reads were obtained from each sample. First-strand cDNA was synthesized from all RNA with the Mint cDNA synthesis kit, primed by a TRBC-specific oligonucleotide. All cDNA was treated with uracil-DNA glycosylase and then went through a first 18-cycle PCR with the universal primers M1SS and BC2_uni_R. The authors' analysis ran thus. For normalization, 1 million high-quality reads, each with a distinct molecular identifier, were randomly selected from each sample. Reads sharing molecular identifiers were discarded rather than binned into consensus sequences. MiTCR, run with a Q25 quality threshold and the strictest error-elimination algorithm, handled CDR3 identification, clonotype clustering and error correction. Lower-bound total TCR beta diversity was estimated with a nonparametric unseen species model using Euler transformation. The public reads were quality trimmed at Q25 with fastp and then assembled into clones with MiXCR by TCRdb, keeping productive beta chains. Records with the same CDR3 protein are collapsed into one entry carrying the most frequent genes and DNA. The V and J calls reflect TCRdb's pipeline rather than the authors' work. This sample gives some 930,000 distinct CDR3 sequences in total; just under 30% of them show up just once. The ten most abundant clones make up about a tenth of the sample.

Overall results and qualifications from the work: Estimates of total diversity from one million sequenced T cells were regarded as lower bounds and underestimates. Bulk unsorted PBMC profiling prevented conclusive comparison of naive and antigen-experienced compartments. Observed TCR beta diversity per million T cells fell roughly linearly with age, and a significant reduction was already apparent by age roughly 40. There was a strong correlation between observed TCR beta diversity and the percentage of naive T cells measured by flow cytometry. Compared with the aged group, the long-lived group had more naive CD4+ T cells, fewer expanded clones and increased TCR diversity, a pattern suggesting age selection. The CMV infection status of donors was not known, potentially confounding age-related changes in expanded clonotypes.

The donors were a few dozen Caucasian individuals from Russia, aged roughly 6 to 90 years, who were systemically healthy. About 9.1 milliliters of peripheral blood were collected from each donor into EDTA-treated Vacutainer tubes. PBMCs were isolated by Ficoll-Paque density-gradient centrifugation, with at least 6 million obtained per sample. Trizol reagent was used to extract total RNA from the PBMCs, yielding at least 6 micrograms per sample. Naive CD45RAhigh/CD27high T cell percentages were measured by flow cytometry on a PBMC aliquot from every donor. The data also belong to a second study, concerning T cells of mothers and their children. The second study, in turn, reports: Nine systemically healthy Caucasian individuals served as donors, namely three mothers together with their six children. cDNA synthesis used all of the extracted RNA, with about 1.5 ug of RNA in each 15 ul reaction. In the second PCR, the M1S primer introduced both the sample barcodes and 2-4 random nucleotides. Over 9.5 million TCR beta CDR3 reads were obtained for each mother, and around 2.7 million reads were obtained for each child. Thymic selection shapes the output of TCR recombination in a similar way in related and unrelated pairs, and inherited differences have a minor effect. Related mother-child pairs always showed normalized repertoire overlap that was slightly higher than in unrelated mother-child pairs, though the difference was never significant. No persistent microchimeric T cell clones were found, with a detection sensitivity of roughly 99 clones per million clonotypes. Deep NGS was used in the study to compare the TCR beta repertoires of mothers and children and to look for features that separate related mother-child pairs from unrelated individuals. On average, the children were around 11 +/- 4 years old, while the mothers were approximately 41 +/- 4 years old. After adapter ligation was performed with NEBNext reagents, the libraries were sequenced on an Illumina HiSeq 2000 with 100+100 nt paired-end reads. Mother and child libraries were prepared a month apart and sequenced in separate runs to prevent cross-contamination. Each donor had between about 500,000 and 2,300,000 distinct TCR beta clonotypes identified. Naive TCR beta clonotypes were estimated from low-frequency clonotypes matched to each donor's FACS-determined naive share, without sorting.

This clonotype was sampled from a woman aged 40 to 50 in good health. Sequenced: blood.

The DNA is as follows: TGTGCCAGCAGTCCGACCACCCCGGGGCCCCTCCACTTT. It is translated as CASSPTTPGPLHF. The rearranged chain carries TRBV7-8 and TRBJ1-6; the D segment cannot be called with confidence. Measured from the cysteine to the phenylalanine, the CDR3 is 13 residues long. Only the CDR3 part of the read is kept: 39 bases, read in frame from the first base. CDR1 and CDR2, per the germline V gene, are SGHVS and FQNEAQ. The germline ends are 16 bases apart after V is trimmed by 6 bases and J by 13 bases.